These 2 T cell receptor beta chains share one sample of origin, sequenced in a study of tumor and adjacent non-tumor tissue in lung cancer. Three rounds of nested PCR, following a modified ARM-PCR protocol, produced the TCRbeta library. Each CDR3 protein gets one entry after TCRdb re-called the multiplex PCR reads with MiXCR. The table has approximately 62,000 distinct CDR3 sequences, 61% seen once. No cell sorting was done before RNA was extracted from the tissue. Distant lung tissue was collected more than 3 cm away from the tumor edge. Sequenced material: distant non-tumor lung tissue. All receptors come from a man between 65 and 79 years old with non-small cell lung cancer.

This clonotype was seen many times. This chain uses TRBV20-1 with TRBJ2-1; 7 bases match TRBD2. Germline lookup yields CDR1 DFQATT and CDR2 SNEGSKA (reference sequence). CDR3 size: 14 residues. V shed 3 bases, J shed 2 bases, and the junction held 4 bases outside the gene matches. CDR3: CSASLLATYNEQFF. CDR3 coding DNA: TGCAGTGCTAGTCTACTAGCGACCTACAATGAGCAGTTCTTC.

The chain links TRBV28 to TRBJ2-7; 7 bases are a match to TRBD1. The germline CDR1 and CDR2 sequences are MDHEN and SYDVKM. This CDR3 region has 14 residues. V lost 2 bases, J lost 6 bases, and 7 bases stayed unmatched. CDR3 loop: CASSLMITGVEQYF. DNA for the CDR3: TGTGCCAGCAGTTTAATGATTACAGGGGTCGAGCAGTACTTC.